The 26 T cell receptor beta chains below were found in one sample sequenced in a study of T cell responses to AZD1222 COVID-19 vaccine. Produced via immunoSEQ multiplex PCR; TCRdb's table is partial and in-frame only. Of under 200,000 clones in the sample, around 90% were seen once. The sample consisted of peripheral blood, taken on day 0 of AZD1222 vaccination. The receptors stem from an adult in good health.

This chain uses TRBV10-2 with TRBJ1-1, with 8 nucleotides matching TRBD1. After removal of 8 bases from V and 7 bases from J, the junction contained 12 bases not matched to a gene. The germline V gene encodes CDR1 WSHSY and CDR2 SAAADI. The CDR3 extends over 14 amino acids. CDR3 sequence reads: CASRGTGGYGEAFF. The CDR3, as DNA: TGCGCCAGCCGCGGAACAGGGGGATATGGTGAAGCTTTCTTT.

This clone was seen only a few times. The rearrangement links TRBV27 to TRBJ2-2, with D unclear. Germline assignment: CDR1 MNHEY and CDR2 SMNVEV (reference sequence). The CDR3 totals 12 residues. V shed 3 bases and J shed 6 bases, with 5 bases lying between them. CDR3 nucleotides: TGTGCCAGCAGTTTTCCGTCCGGGGAGCTGTTTTTT. It is translated as CASSFPSGELFF.

The chain has TRBV10-3 and TRBJ2-7, with D perhaps assigned TRBD1 or TRBD2 (5 bases each). CDR3 length: 13 residues. CDR1 is ENHRY and CDR2 is SYGVKD in the germline V gene. V was shortened by 11 bases and J by 3 bases, with 17 bases between the two germline ends. The CDR3 region is CALASGPLYEQYF. CDR3 nucleotides: TGTGCCCTCGCCTCGGGACCCCTCTACGAGCAGTACTTC.

The V and J genes are TRBV6-2 or TRBV6-3 and TRBJ2-6, with D possibly matching TRBD2 (5 bases). V was shortened by 2 bases and J by 0 bases, with 5 bases between the two germline ends. Germline CDR1 reads MNHEY; CDR2 reads SVGEGT. The CDR3 totals 15 residues. This chain's CDR3 is CASSYTSSGANVLTF. In DNA form, the CDR3 reads TGTGCCAGCAGTTACACTAGCTCTGGGGCCAACGTCCTGACTTTC.

The chain links TRBV19 to TRBJ2-1, with D unclear. Per the germline V gene, CDR1 is LNHDA and CDR2 is SQIVND (reference sequence). V was cut by 3 bases and J by 7 bases, with 4 bases left in between. The CDR3 extends over 11 amino acids. The CDR3 spells CASSMGNEQFF. In DNA, the CDR3 is TGTGCCAGTAGTATGGGTAATGAGCAGTTCTTC.

The rearrangement joins TRBV11-1 to TRBJ1-1; 7 bases are a match to TRBD1. V was clipped by 5 bases and J by 1 base; unmatched bases: 7. The CDR3 runs 15 residues. CDR1 is SGHAT and CDR2 is FQDESV in the germline V gene (reference sequence). CDR3 protein: CASSGRGFGNTEAFF. DNA for the CDR3: TGTGCCAGCAGCGGCAGGGGGTTCGGGAACACTGAAGCTTTCTTT.

CDR3 nucleotide sequence: TGCAGCGTTTGGACAGGGGACAATCAGCCCCAGCATTTT. This translates into CSVWTGDNQPQHF. V and J are TRBV29-1 and TRBJ1-5; 9 bases line up with TRBD1. This CDR3 is 13 amino acids long. V shed 5 bases and J 3 bases; nucleotides not matched to a gene: 2. The germline gives CDR1 SQVTM, CDR2 ANQGSEA.

This chain joins TRBV3-1 (or the pseudogene TRBV3-2) and TRBJ2-2, with D perhaps assigned TRBD1 or TRBD2 (5 bases each). The CDR3 has 14 amino acids. From germline, CDR1 is LGHDT and CDR2 YNNKEL (reference sequence). V dropped 5 bases and J dropped 4 bases, with 11 bases sitting between them. The CDR3 sequence is CASSVRDPTGELFF. The CDR3 DNA sequence: TGTGCCAGCAGCGTCCGGGACCCCACCGGGGAGCTGTTTTTT.

This clone occurred once. The V and J genes are TRBV18 and TRBJ2-1; D is unclear. CDR1 KGHSH and CDR2 LQKENI come from the germline V gene. The CDR3 contains 15 residues. Between the trimmed V and J ends, which lost 6 bases and 0 bases, there was a span of 12 bases. This chain's CDR3 is CASSLNHISYNEQFF. For the CDR3, the DNA is TGTGCCAGCTCCCTAAACCATATCTCCTACAATGAGCAGTTCTTC.

The gene calls are TRBV19 and TRBJ2-1; 11 nucleotides agree with TRBD1. This CDR3 spans 18 amino acids. Germline assignment: CDR1 LNHDA and CDR2 SQIVND (reference sequence). Losses at the gene ends were 10 bases for V and 3 bases for J; bases not matched to a gene: 17. DNA for the CDR3: TGTGCCACTGAAACCGGGACAGGGGGGCTAGCGGGCTACAATGAGCAGTTCTTC. This gives the protein CATETGTGGLAGYNEQFF.

J is TRBJ1-6 and V is TRBV5-5; 9 bases match TRBD1. The junction had 9 bases not matched to a gene; V was cut back by 3 bases and J by 5 bases. The CDR3 runs to 17 residues. Per the germline V gene, CDR1 is SGHKS and CDR2 is YYEKEE (reference sequence). The CDR3 sequence: CASSSLDRGLNNSPLHF. The CDR3, as DNA: TGTGCCAGCAGCTCCCTGGACAGGGGCCTAAATAATTCACCCCTCCACTTT.

The V call is TRBV6-1, the J call TRBJ1-4, with 10 nucleotides matching TRBD1. The germline V gene encodes CDR1 MNHNS and CDR2 SASEGT. Losses at the gene ends were 2 bases for V and 7 bases for J; bases not matched to a gene: 16. The CDR3 has 19 amino acids. CDR3 DNA sequence: TGTGCCAGCAGTGAAAGACAGGGGGCGATAAGGTCGAGGGGTGAAAAACTGTTTTTT. It is translated as CASSERQGAIRSRGEKLFF.

The chain employs TRBV15 and TRBJ1-4; no definite D call. The V gene lost 0 bases and the J gene lost 12 bases, with 5 bases spanning the gap. Germline-derived CDR1 and CDR2 are LNHNV and YYDKDF (reference sequence). This CDR3 is 11 amino acids long. In DNA, the CDR3 is TGTGCCACCAGCAGAGAGGGAGAACTGTTTTTT. It translates to CATSREGELFF.

The rearrangement uses TRBV5-4 and TRBJ1-1; D might be TRBD1 (6 bases). Germline V gene sequence: CDR1 SGHNT, CDR2 YYREEE (reference sequence). Trimming took 5 bases from V and 1 from J, leaving 9 bases between them. This CDR3 has 13 amino acids. The CDR3 reads CASRQQGNTEAFF. DNA for the CDR3: TGTGCCAGCAGGCAACAGGGGAACACTGAAGCTTTCTTT.

The J gene is TRBJ2-4, the V gene TRBV10-3, with no clear D. Germline V CDR1 and CDR2: ENHRY, SYGVKD. The CDR3 is 19 amino acids. V lost 1 base, J lost 0 bases, and 19 bases lay in between. In nucleotides, the CDR3 is TGTGCCATCAGTGAGTACGAGGCCGGCACCCGAGTAGCCAAAAACATTCAGTACTTC. It codes for CAISEYEAGTRVAKNIQYF.

V usage is TRBV10-3 and J usage is TRBJ2-3; D may be TRBD1 or TRBD2 (6 bases each). Germline CDR1 and CDR2: ENHRY and SYGVKD. Trimming took off 1 base at V and 1 base at J, with 9 bases between the two ends. This CDR3 has 15 amino acids. For the CDR3, the DNA is TGTGCCATCAGTGAGTACGGGGGCGGCACAGATACGCAGTATTTT. It translates to CAISEYGGGTDTQYF.

The genes are TRBV11-2 and TRBJ1-1, with 9 positions matching TRBD1. Losses at the gene ends were 6 bases for V and 5 bases for J; bases not matched to a gene: 7. CDR1 SGHAT and CDR2 FQNNGV come from the germline V gene. This CDR3 contains 14 residues. The CDR3 sequence: CASRSGQGRTEAFF. CDR3 nucleotide sequence: TGTGCCAGCAGGTCGGGACAGGGAAGGACTGAAGCTTTCTTT. The variable domain in full, with the rest retrieved from reference TRBV11-2 and TRBJ1-1, is EAGVAQSPRYKIIEKRQSVAFWCNPISGHATLYWYQQILGQGPKLLIQFQNNGVVDDSQLPKDRFSAERLKGVDSTLKIQPAKLEDSAVYLCASRSGQGRTEAFFGQGTRLTVV.

V gene TRBV28 combines with J gene TRBJ1-5, with 8 bases identical to TRBD1. Germline CDR1 is MDHEN and CDR2 is SYDVKM. J lost 7 bases, V lost 8 bases, and 4 bases had no gene match. The CDR3 loop spans 12 amino acids. The CDR3 nucleotides read TGTGCCAGCCTCGCAGGGGGCCAGCCCCAGCATTTT. Its protein is CASLAGGQPQHF.

The rearrangement uses TRBV25-1 and TRBJ2-2; the D gene is possibly TRBD2 (6 bases). This CDR3 comprises 15 residues. Trimming left V 0 bases short and J 1 base short, with 6 bases between. Germline values: CDR1 MGHDK, CDR2 SYGVNS. The CDR3 region is CASSEYGGNTGELFF. The CDR3 DNA is TGTGCCAGCAGTGAATACGGGGGGAACACCGGGGAGCTGTTTTTT.

The chain recombines TRBV28 with TRBJ2-7; possible D gene TRBD2, 6 bases. The CDR3 consists of 15 residues. Trimming left V 6 bases short and J 1 base short, with 16 bases between. Germline CDR1 and CDR2: MDHEN and SYDVKM. The CDR3 loop is CASSAQEGRSYEQYF. For the CDR3, the DNA is TGTGCCAGCAGCGCCCAGGAGGGCCGGTCCTACGAGCAGTACTTC.

The V call is TRBV29-1, the J call TRBJ2-1; 9 positions agree with TRBD2. Germline CDR1 reads SQVTM; CDR2 reads ANQGSEA. The CDR3 covers 12 residues. Germline trimming cut 8 bases from V and 3 bases from J; bases unmatched to any gene: 2. CDR3 DNA sequence: TGCAGCACGACTAGCGGCTACAATGAGCAGTTCTTC. Residues: CSTTSGYNEQFF.

The chain carries TRBV27 and TRBJ1-2; D unclear. Germline values: CDR1 MNHEY, CDR2 SMNVEV (reference sequence). V was clipped by 8 bases and J by 0 bases, with 10 bases between them. This CDR3 region has 13 residues. The CDR3 DNA reads TGTGCCAGCGGGAACCGAGCTAACTATGGCTACACCTTC. This sequence encodes CASGNRANYGYTF.

The J gene is TRBJ1-1, the V gene TRBV19; the D is unclear. This CDR3 spans 15 amino acids. Germline loops: CDR1 LNHDA, CDR2 SQIVND (reference sequence). Trimming took off 7 bases at V and 1 base at J, with 16 bases between the two ends. The CDR3, as DNA: TGTGCCAGTATAAATGACCGAAATGGGAACACTGAAGCTTTCTTT. Translation gives CASINDRNGNTEAFF.

The rearrangement joins TRBV27 to TRBJ1-2; 11 bases are shared with TRBD1. The CDR3 extends over 15 amino acids. V shed 1 base and J 3 bases; nucleotides not matched to a gene: 1. Germline V lookup: CDR1 MNHEY, CDR2 SMNVEV (reference sequence). The CDR3 here is CASSLWTGGDYGYTF. CDR3 coding DNA: TGTGCCAGCAGTTTATGGACAGGGGGCGACTATGGCTACACCTTC.

This sequence joins TRBV6-2 or TRBV6-3 and TRBJ2-7, with a tentative D call TRBD2 (5 bases). The CDR3 sequence is 13 residues long. Germline values: CDR1 MNHEY, CDR2 SVGEGT. With 4 bases removed from V and 4 bases from J, the gap between germline ends came to 11 bases. DNA of the CDR3: TGTGCCAGCAGTTCGGACTGGGAATACGAGCAGTACTTC. Protein: CASSSDWEYEQYF.

The genes are TRBV10-1 and TRBJ1-6; 8 bases fit TRBD1. With V trimmed by 6 bases and J by 6 bases, 10 bases remained unmatched. The CDR3 has 16 residues. Germline loops: CDR1 WNHNN, CDR2 SYGVQD (reference sequence). The CDR3 region has the DNA TGCGCCAGCAGCCCGCCGGCGGGACAGGTTAATTCACCCCTCCACTTT. Amino acid sequence: CASSPPAGQVNSPLHF.